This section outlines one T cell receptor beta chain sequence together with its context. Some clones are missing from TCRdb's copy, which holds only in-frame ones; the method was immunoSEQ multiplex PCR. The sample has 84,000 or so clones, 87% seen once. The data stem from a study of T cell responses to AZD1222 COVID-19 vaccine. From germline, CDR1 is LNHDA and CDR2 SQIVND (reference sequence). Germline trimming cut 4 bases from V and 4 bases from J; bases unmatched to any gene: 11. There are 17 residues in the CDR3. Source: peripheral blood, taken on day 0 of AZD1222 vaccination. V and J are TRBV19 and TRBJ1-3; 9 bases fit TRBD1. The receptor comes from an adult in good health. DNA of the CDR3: TGTGCCAGTAGTACCCATAACAGGGGGCTGAGAGGAAACACCATATATTTT. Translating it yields CASSTHNRGLRGNTIYF.